This passage covers 12 T cell receptor beta chains from one sample sequenced in a study of cytomegalovirus exposure and HLA in healthy donors. The PCR had 60 Vbeta and 13 Jbeta primers. Some clones are missing from TCRdb's copy, which holds only in-frame ones; the method was immunoSEQ multiplex PCR. The sample features some 130,000 clones, with 1.7% in its top ten. The material sequenced was PBMCs. The receptors derive from a man between 18 and 29 years old in good health and CMV-seronegative.

V usage is TRBV11-3 and J usage is TRBJ2-7; D may be TRBD2 (5 bases). The CDR3 covers 15 residues. Between the trimmed V and J ends, which lost 0 bases and 4 bases, there was a span of 13 bases. Germline CDR1 SGHNT, CDR2 YENEEA. CDR3 sequence (DNA): TGTGCCAGCAGCTTAGATCGAGGGAACGGGTACGAGCAGTACTTC. It yields the protein CASSLDRGNGYEQYF.

This sequence joins TRBV7-9 and TRBJ1-1; TRBD1 aligns across 9 bases. The germline gives CDR1 SEHNR, CDR2 FQNEAQ (reference sequence). This CDR3 is built from 17 residues. J lost 2 bases, V lost 3 bases, and 10 bases had no gene match. The CDR3 sequence is CASSFLLPGQGNTEAFF. In nucleotides, the CDR3 is TGTGCCAGCAGCTTTCTACTCCCGGGACAGGGAAACACTGAAGCTTTCTTT.

The chain recombines TRBV6-1 with TRBJ2-7; D possibly corresponds to TRBD1 (6 bases). CDR1 and CDR2 from the germline V gene are MNHNS and SASEGT. This CDR3 spans 13 amino acids. The ends were cut back, 8 bases at V and 5 bases at J, with 16 bases in the middle. The CDR3 loop reads CASRTGHSHEQYF. In nucleotides, the CDR3 is TGTGCCAGCCGCACGGGACACAGCCACGAGCAGTACTTC.

This rearrangement joins TRBV5-1 to TRBJ2-1; 8 bases map to TRBD2. The V segment lost 0 bases and the J segment 10 bases; nucleotides outside the gene matches: 3. There are 13 residues in the CDR3. Germline CDR1 reads SGHRS; CDR2 reads YFSETQ. For the CDR3, the DNA is TGCGCCAGCAGCTTGGCTACTAGCGGCGAGCAGTTCTTC. Its translation: CASSLATSGEQFF.

The chain has TRBV7-2 and TRBJ1-5, with TRBD1 matching 8 bases. Trimming took 4 bases from V and 2 from J; bases not matched to a gene: 1. Germline CDR1 reads SGHTA; CDR2 reads FQGNSA. The CDR3 runs to 14 residues. The CDR3 DNA follows: TGTGCCAGCAGCTCCAGGGGGCGCAATCAGCCCCAGCATTTT. Translating it yields CASSSRGRNQPQHF. Full variable domain (rest looked up from reference TRBV7-2 and TRBJ1-5): GAGVSQSPSNKVTEKGKDVELRCDPISGHTALYWYRQSLGQGLEFLIYFQGNSAPDKSGLPSDRFSAERTGGSVSTLTIQRTQQEDSAVYLCASSSRGRNQPQHFGDGTRLSIL.

This chain links TRBV5-1 with TRBJ2-1, with a tentative D call TRBD2 (7 bases). Looked up from germline, CDR1 is SGHRS and CDR2 is YFSETQ. With 2 bases removed from V and 4 bases from J, the gap between germline ends came to 13 bases. This CDR3 is built from 15 residues. The CDR3 is CASSLRGGDYNEQFF. The CDR3 DNA reads as TGCGCCAGCAGCTTAAGGGGGGGGGATTACAATGAGCAGTTCTTC.

J is TRBJ2-3 and V is TRBV5-6; no clear D gene. V was pared by 4 bases and J by 1 base, with 7 bases between. Per germline, CDR1 SGHDT and CDR2 YYEEEE. This CDR3 is built from 13 residues. CDR3: CASSETGTDTQYF. In DNA form, the CDR3 reads TGTGCCAGCAGCGAGACTGGCACAGATACGCAGTATTTT.

The chain joins TRBV19 to TRBJ2-7; 7 nucleotides match TRBD1. Germline V lookup: CDR1 LNHDA, CDR2 SQIVND (reference sequence). This CDR3 has 13 amino acids. Germline trimming cut 5 bases from V and 5 bases from J; bases unmatched to any gene: 6. The CDR3 coding sequence is TGTGCCAGTAGTGGTTACAGGGGCCACGAGCAGTACTTC. This gives the protein CASSGYRGHEQYF.

The chain recombines TRBV15 with TRBJ2-5; D perhaps matches TRBD2 (6 bases). V was pared by 4 bases and J by 2 bases, with 14 bases between. This CDR3 spans 15 amino acids. Germline V gives CDR1 LNHNV, CDR2 YYDKDF (reference sequence). The CDR3 region is CATSIRLGVQETQYF. The CDR3 nucleotides read TGTGCCACCAGCATCAGACTAGGCGTACAAGAGACCCAGTACTTC.

V and J are TRBV9 and TRBJ1-2; D may be TRBD1 (5 bases). V lost 0 bases, J lost 0 bases, and 9 bases lay in between. The V gene's germline CDR1 is SGDLS and CDR2 YYNGEE. The CDR3 sequence is 15 residues long. The CDR3 is CASSVVGGANYGYTF. CDR3 DNA sequence: TGTGCCAGCAGCGTAGTGGGGGGGGCTAACTATGGCTACACCTTC.

The V call is TRBV18, the J call TRBJ2-1; D unresolved. The CDR3 length is 14 residues. Trimming took 3 bases from V and 5 from J, leaving 11 bases between them. Germline CDR1 reads KGHSH; CDR2 reads LQKENI. CDR3 amino acids: CASSPSRGNNEQFF. The CDR3 DNA is TGTGCCAGCTCACCTTCCCGAGGTAACAATGAGCAGTTCTTC.

This chain links TRBV6-1 with TRBJ2-1; TRBD2 aligns across 16 bases. V lost 3 bases to trimming and J lost 10 bases; unmatched junction nucleotides: 6. CDR3 size: 16 residues. Germline V CDR1 and CDR2: MNHNS, SASEGT. The CDR3 DNA reads as TGTGCCAGCAGTGAGGGACTAGCGGGAGGGTTTGGCGAGCAGTTCTTC. It specifies CASSEGLAGGFGEQFF.